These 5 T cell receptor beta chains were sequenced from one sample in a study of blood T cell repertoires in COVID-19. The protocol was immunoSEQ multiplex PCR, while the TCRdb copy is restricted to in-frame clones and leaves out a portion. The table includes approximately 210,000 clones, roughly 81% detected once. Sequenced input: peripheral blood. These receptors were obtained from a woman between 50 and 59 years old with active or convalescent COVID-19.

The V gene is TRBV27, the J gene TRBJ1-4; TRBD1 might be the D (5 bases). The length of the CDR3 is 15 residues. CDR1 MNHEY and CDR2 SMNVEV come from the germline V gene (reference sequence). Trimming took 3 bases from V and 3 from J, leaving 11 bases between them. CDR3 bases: TGTGCCAGCAGTTTTAGGGGTTTGTCTAATGAAAAACTGTTTTTT. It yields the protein CASSFRGLSNEKLFF.

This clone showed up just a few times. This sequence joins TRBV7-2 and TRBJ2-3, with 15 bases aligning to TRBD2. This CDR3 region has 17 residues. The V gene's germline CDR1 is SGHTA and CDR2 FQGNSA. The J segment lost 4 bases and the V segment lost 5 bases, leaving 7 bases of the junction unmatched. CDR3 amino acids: CASSPGTSGRRSDTQYF. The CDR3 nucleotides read TGTGCCAGCAGCCCGGGGACTAGCGGGAGGCGCTCAGATACGCAGTATTTT.

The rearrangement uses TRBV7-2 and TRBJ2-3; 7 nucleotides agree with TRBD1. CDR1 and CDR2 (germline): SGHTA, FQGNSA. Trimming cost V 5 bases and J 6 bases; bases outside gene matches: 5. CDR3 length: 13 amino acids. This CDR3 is CASSLQGSDTQYF. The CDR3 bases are TGTGCCAGCAGCCTACAGGGGAGCGATACGCAGTATTTT.

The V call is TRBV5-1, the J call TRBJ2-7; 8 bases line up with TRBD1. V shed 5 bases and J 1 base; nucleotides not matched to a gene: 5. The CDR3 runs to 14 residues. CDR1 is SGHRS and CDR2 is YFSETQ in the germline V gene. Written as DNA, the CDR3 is TGCGCCAGCAGACAAACAGGGGGTTCCTACGAGCAGTACGTC. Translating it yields CASRQTGGSYEQYV.

Here the CDR3 DNA reads TGTGCCTCCGCCGGGGGGCGCGCTACTAATTCACCCCTCCACTTT. It translates to CASAGGRATNSPLHF. V usage is TRBV6-5 and J usage is TRBJ1-6, with TRBD1 as a possible D gene (6 bases). Trimming cost V 11 bases and J 6 bases, with 20 bases left between them. This CDR3 comprises 15 residues. The germline V gene encodes CDR1 MNHEY and CDR2 SVGAGI.